A single sample is the source of the 12 T cell receptor beta chains below, sequenced in a study of T-cell reconstitution after alpha-beta-depleted transplantation in children. The authors prepared the TCRbeta library with unique molecular identifiers. TCRdb analysed the PCR reads with MiXCR anew, one entry per CDR3 protein. The data show 450,000 to 600,000 distinct CDR3 sequences, approximately 20% seen once. The starting material was PBMCs from the stem cell graft donor, obtained from the stem cell graft. These receptors all come from a human donor who donated a stem cell graft to a child with acute lymphoblastic leukemia.

This chain joins TRBV2 and TRBJ1-1, with 9 bases lining up with TRBD1. Germline CDR1 reads SNHLY; CDR2 reads FYNNEI. The trim removed 8 bases at V and 1 base at J, leaving 2 bases unmatched. The CDR3 spans 13 residues. The CDR3 DNA reads TGTGCCAGCGCGGGACAGGGGAACACTGAAGCTTTCTTT. Its protein is CASAGQGNTEAFF. The complete variable domain, with remaining parts taken from reference TRBV2 and TRBJ1-1, reads EPEVTQTPSHQVTQMGQEVILRCVPISNHLYFYWYRQILGQKVEFLVSFYNNEISEKSEIFDDQFSVERPDGSNFTLKIRSTKLEDSAMYFCASAGQGNTEAFFGQGTRLTVV.

In this sample, this clonotype turned up a few times. J is TRBJ2-7 and V is TRBV10-2; D gene unclear. The CDR3 contains 17 residues. The germline V gene has CDR1 WSHSY and CDR2 SAAADI. V shed 10 bases and J shed 2 bases, with 27 bases lying between them. Here the CDR3 DNA reads TGCGCCACCGAGATAGGACCGGATGTAAACCCTCCCTACGAGCAGTACTTC. Protein: CATEIGPDVNPPYEQYF.

This clonotype appeared a few times. The genes are TRBV12-3 or TRBV12-4 and TRBJ1-4; the match to TRBD1 covers 8 bases. The J segment lost 8 bases and the V segment lost 5 bases, leaving 7 bases of the junction unmatched. This CDR3 region has 14 residues. Here the CDR3 DNA reads TGTGCCAGCAGTCAGGACAGGGTGGGGGAAAAACTGTTTTTT. Its protein product is CASSQDRVGEKLFF.

V usage is TRBV18 and J usage is TRBJ1-1, with TRBD1 identical over 7 bases. The germline V gene encodes CDR1 KGHSH and CDR2 LQKENI. The trim removed 1 base at V and 0 bases at J, leaving 11 bases unmatched. The CDR3 extends over 18 amino acids. CDR3 sequence reads: CASSPQWPGGALNTEAFF. The CDR3 coding sequence is TGTGCCAGCTCACCACAGTGGCCAGGGGGTGCTTTGAACACTGAAGCTTTCTTT.

This clonotype was seen a few times. The gene calls are TRBV10-1 and TRBJ1-1; D unresolved. Trimming shortened V by 3 bases and J by 7 bases, and 15 bases separated the two germline ends. Germline V lookup: CDR1 WNHNN, CDR2 SYGVQD (reference sequence). The CDR3 loop spans 14 amino acids. CDR3 protein: CASSDHVANGEAFF. As DNA, the CDR3 is TGCGCCAGCAGTGACCACGTCGCTAATGGTGAAGCTTTCTTT.

This clonotype was detected ten times or more. The rearrangement links TRBV25-1 to TRBJ1-2; D gene ambiguous. This CDR3 spans 14 amino acids. V was shortened by 7 bases and J by 4 bases, with 16 bases between the two germline ends. Germline CDR1 and CDR2: MGHDK and SYGVNS. The CDR3 is CASTQTGESYGYTF. The CDR3 bases are TGTGCCAGCACACAGACGGGAGAATCCTATGGCTACACCTTC.

The genes are TRBV6-1 and TRBJ1-1, with no clear D. The CDR3 contains 14 residues. Per germline, CDR1 MNHNS and CDR2 SASEGT. V was pared by 7 bases and J by 0 bases, with 12 bases between. Written as DNA, the CDR3 is TGTGCCAGCACAATTAACAACGTGAACACTGAAGCTTTCTTT. Translation: CASTINNVNTEAFF.

This clonotype was seen a few times. V is TRBV7-8 and J is TRBJ2-2, with 14 nucleotides matching TRBD2. CDR1 and CDR2 (germline): SGHVS, FQNEAQ. The CDR3 has 18 amino acids. With 3 bases clipped from V and 6 bases from J, the junction kept 9 bases outside the gene matches. The CDR3 DNA reads as TGTGCCAGCAGCTTTGCGGGACTAGCGGGAGTGCGATCCGGGGAGCTGTTTTTT. Translated: CASSFAGLAGVRSGELFF.

In this sample, this clonotype turned up a few times. This sequence joins TRBV5-1 and TRBJ2-7, with a weak D call TRBD2 (7 bases). CDR1 is SGHRS and CDR2 is YFSETQ in the germline V gene. The CDR3 is made up of 16 amino acids. The V end lost 4 bases, the J end lost 7 bases, and 24 bases lay between the germline ends. The CDR3 DNA reads TGCGCCAGCAGCCCACCGGGGGGCCGCCACCTCGGGGAGCAGTACTTC. The encoded protein is CASSPPGGRHLGEQYF. The full variable domain, rest sourced from reference TRBV5-1 and TRBJ2-7, is KAGVTQTPRYLIKTRGQQVTLSCSPISGHRSVSWYQQTPGQGLQFLFEYFSETQRNKGNFPGRFSGRQFSNSRSEMNVSTLELGDSALYLCASSPPGGRHLGEQYFGPGTRLTVT.

The chain joins TRBV5-5 to TRBJ2-2; D is possibly TRBD1 or TRBD2 (5 bases each). Germline-derived CDR1 and CDR2 are SGHKS and YYEKEE (reference sequence). CDR3 length equals 15 residues. Trimming removed 4 bases from V and 6 bases from J, with 16 bases in between. This CDR3 is CASSQDGTTAGELFF. CDR3 in DNA: TGTGCCAGCAGCCAGGACGGGACGACGGCCGGGGAGCTGTTTTTT.

This clonotype was observed a handful of times. The chain recombines TRBV11-2 with TRBJ2-3; D is possibly TRBD1 or TRBD2 (5 bases each). The germline V and J ends were trimmed by 6 bases and 0 bases, with 10 bases remaining between them. CDR1 and CDR2 (germline): SGHAT, FQNNGV. This CDR3 has 14 residues. The CDR3 reads CASRWGSSTDTQYF. DNA of the CDR3: TGTGCCAGCAGGTGGGGGTCCAGCACAGATACGCAGTATTTT. The full variable domain, its missing parts supplied by reference TRBV11-2 and TRBJ2-3, is EAGVAQSPRYKIIEKRQSVAFWCNPISGHATLYWYQQILGQGPKLLIQFQNNGVVDDSQLPKDRFSAERLKGVDSTLKIQPAKLEDSAVYLCASRWGSSTDTQYFGPGTRLTVL.

This chain joins TRBV30 and TRBJ2-1; possible D gene TRBD2, 6 bases. V dropped 2 bases and J dropped 3 bases, with 11 bases sitting between them. Germline lookup yields CDR1 GTSNPN and CDR2 SVGIG (reference sequence). This CDR3 is built from 14 residues. The CDR3, as DNA: TGTGCCTGGAGTCCCTTTAGCGGCTACAATGAGCAGTTCTTC. Translated, it gives CAWSPFSGYNEQFF. The full variable domain, with the rest looked up from reference TRBV30 and TRBJ2-1, is SQTIHQWPATLVQPVGSPLSLECTVEGTSNPNLYWYRQAAGRGLQLLFYSVGIGQISSEVPQNLSASRPQDRQFILSSKKLLLSDSGFYLCAWSPFSGYNEQFFGPGTRLTVL.